Here is one T cell receptor beta chain with its context. The CDR3 totals 15 residues. Per the germline V gene, CDR1 is PRHDT and CDR2 is FYEKMQ (reference sequence). This entry is derived from a study of T cells expressing NK-cell markers. Overall study context: The study drew TCR beta repertoires from sorted CD3+CD56+NKG2C+, CD3+CD56+NKG2C- and CD3+CD56-NKG2C+ T cells. Sequencing covered eight donors, seven HCMV-seropositive and one seronegative.

Beta-chain TCR cDNA was generated via 5'RACE template switching with UMIs. One entry per CDR3 protein, without DNA, is what TCRdb gives after re-calling the 5' RACE reads. Its listing shows 400,000 or so distinct CDR3 sequences. V is TRBV13 and J is TRBJ2-3; as DNA is missing, the TRBD1 call by TCRdb cannot be tested. The TCR comes from a woman between 50 and 59 years old in good health. Source material: blood T cells: a sorted CD56 or NKG2C T cell subset, CD4+ or CD8+ T cells, or bulk PBMC T cells (not recorded which). CDR3 amino acids: CASSFLRVWTDTQYF.